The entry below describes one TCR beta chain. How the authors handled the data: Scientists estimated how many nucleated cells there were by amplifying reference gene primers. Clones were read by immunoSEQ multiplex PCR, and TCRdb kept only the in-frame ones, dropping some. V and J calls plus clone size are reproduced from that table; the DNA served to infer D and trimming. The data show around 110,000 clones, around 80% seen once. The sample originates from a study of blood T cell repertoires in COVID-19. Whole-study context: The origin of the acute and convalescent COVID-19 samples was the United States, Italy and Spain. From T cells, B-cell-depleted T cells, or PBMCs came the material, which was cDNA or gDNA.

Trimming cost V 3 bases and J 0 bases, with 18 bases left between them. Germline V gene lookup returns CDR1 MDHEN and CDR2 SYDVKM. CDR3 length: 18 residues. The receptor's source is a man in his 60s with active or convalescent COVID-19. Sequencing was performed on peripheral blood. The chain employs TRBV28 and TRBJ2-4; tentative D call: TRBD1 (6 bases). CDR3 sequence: CASSLRQVFNLAKNIQYF. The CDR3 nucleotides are TGTGCCAGCAGTTTGCGACAGGTCTTCAACCTAGCCAAAAACATTCAGTACTTC. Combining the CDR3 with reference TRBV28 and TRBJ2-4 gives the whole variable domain DVKVTQSSRYLVKRTGEKVFLECVQDMDHENMFWYRQDPGLGLRLIYFSYDVKMKEKGDIPEGYSVSREKKERFSLILESASTNQTSMYLCASSLRQVFNLAKNIQYFGAGTRLSVL.